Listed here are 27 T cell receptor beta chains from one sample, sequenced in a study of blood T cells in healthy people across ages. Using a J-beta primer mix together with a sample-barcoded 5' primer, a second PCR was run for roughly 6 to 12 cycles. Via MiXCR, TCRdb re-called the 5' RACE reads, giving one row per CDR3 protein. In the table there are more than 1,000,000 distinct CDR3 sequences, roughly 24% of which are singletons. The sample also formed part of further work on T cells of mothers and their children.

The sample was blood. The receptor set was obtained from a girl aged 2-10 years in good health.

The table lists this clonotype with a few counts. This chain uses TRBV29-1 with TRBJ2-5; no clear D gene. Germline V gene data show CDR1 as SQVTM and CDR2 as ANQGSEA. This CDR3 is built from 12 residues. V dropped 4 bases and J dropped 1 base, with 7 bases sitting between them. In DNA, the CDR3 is TGCAGCGTTGTAGTTACCCAAGAGACCCAGTACTTC. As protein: CSVVVTQETQYF.

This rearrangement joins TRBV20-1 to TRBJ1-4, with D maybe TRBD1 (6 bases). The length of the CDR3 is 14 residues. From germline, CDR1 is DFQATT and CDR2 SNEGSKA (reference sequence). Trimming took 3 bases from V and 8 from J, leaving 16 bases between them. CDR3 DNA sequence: TGCAGTGCTAGGTCTCAGGGGACGGGAGAAAAACTGTTTTTT. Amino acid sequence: CSARSQGTGEKLFF.

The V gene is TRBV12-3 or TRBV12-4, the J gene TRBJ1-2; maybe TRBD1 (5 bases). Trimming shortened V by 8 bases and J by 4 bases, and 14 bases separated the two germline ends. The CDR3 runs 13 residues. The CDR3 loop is CASRRDGIYGYTF. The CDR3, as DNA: TGTGCCAGCCGACGGGACGGAATCTATGGCTACACCTTC.

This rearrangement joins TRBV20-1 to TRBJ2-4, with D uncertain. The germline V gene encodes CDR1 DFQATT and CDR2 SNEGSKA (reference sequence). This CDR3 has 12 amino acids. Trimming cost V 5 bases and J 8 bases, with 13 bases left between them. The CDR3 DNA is TGCAGTGCTGATACTTCTTACGACATTCAGTACTTC. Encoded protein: CSADTSYDIQYF.

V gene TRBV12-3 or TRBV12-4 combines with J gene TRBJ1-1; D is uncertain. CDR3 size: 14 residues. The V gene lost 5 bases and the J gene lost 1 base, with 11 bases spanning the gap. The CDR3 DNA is TGTGCCAGCAGTCCATCTCCCGGGAACACTGAAGCTTTCTTT. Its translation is CASSPSPGNTEAFF.

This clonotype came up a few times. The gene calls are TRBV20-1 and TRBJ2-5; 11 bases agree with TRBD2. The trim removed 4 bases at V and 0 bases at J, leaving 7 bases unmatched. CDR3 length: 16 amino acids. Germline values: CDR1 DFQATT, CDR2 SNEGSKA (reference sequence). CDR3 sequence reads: CSATQRGLADQETQYF. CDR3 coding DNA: TGCAGTGCTACCCAAAGGGGACTAGCGGACCAAGAGACCCAGTACTTC.

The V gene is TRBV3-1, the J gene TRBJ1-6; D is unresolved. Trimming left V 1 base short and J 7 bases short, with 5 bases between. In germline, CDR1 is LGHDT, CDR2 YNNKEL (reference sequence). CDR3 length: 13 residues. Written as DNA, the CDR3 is TGTGCCAGCAGCCAAGTACAGAATTCACCCCTCCACTTT. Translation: CASSQVQNSPLHF.

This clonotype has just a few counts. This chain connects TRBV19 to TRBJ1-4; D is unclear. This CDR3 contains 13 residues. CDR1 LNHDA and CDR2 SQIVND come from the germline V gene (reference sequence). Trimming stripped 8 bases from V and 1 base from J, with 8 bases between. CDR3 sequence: CASGGGTNEKLFF. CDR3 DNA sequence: TGTGCCAGTGGTGGAGGAACTAATGAAAAACTGTTTTTT.

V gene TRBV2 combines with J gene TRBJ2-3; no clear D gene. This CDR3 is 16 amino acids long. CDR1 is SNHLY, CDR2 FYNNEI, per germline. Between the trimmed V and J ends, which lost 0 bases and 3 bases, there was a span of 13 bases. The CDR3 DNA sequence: TGTGCCAGCAGTGAAGCCCGGTTATCGGCTACAGATACGCAGTATTTT. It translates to CASSEARLSATDTQYF.

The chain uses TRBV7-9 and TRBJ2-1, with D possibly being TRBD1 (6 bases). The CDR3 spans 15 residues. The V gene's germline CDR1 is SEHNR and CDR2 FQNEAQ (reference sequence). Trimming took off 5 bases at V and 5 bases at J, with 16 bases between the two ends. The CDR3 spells CASSLHRGQNNEQFF. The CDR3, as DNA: TGTGCCAGCAGCCTTCATCGGGGACAAAACAATGAGCAGTTCTTC.

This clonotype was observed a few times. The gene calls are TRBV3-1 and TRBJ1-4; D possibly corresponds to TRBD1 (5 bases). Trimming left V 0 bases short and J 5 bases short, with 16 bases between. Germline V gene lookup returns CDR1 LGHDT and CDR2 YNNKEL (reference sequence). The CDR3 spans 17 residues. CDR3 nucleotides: TGTGCCAGCAGCCAAGATCGCCAGGGCAACAAGAATGAAAAACTGTTTTTT. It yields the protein CASSQDRQGNKNEKLFF.

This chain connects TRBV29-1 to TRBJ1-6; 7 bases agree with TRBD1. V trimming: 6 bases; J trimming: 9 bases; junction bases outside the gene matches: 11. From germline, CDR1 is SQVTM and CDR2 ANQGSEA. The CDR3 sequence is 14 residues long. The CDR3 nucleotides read TGCAGCGTCCGCACAGGGGTGGGGATTTCACCCCTCCACTTT. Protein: CSVRTGVGISPLHF.

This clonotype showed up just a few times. CDR3 nucleotides: TGTGCCAGCAGCGTAGGCGCGGGTGGCTACACCTTC. As protein: CASSVGAGGYTF. The rearrangement joins TRBV9 to TRBJ1-2; D remains unclear. CDR1 and CDR2 from the germline V gene are SGDLS and YYNGEE. The CDR3 loop spans 12 amino acids. Trimming removed 0 bases from V and 7 bases from J, with 7 bases in between.

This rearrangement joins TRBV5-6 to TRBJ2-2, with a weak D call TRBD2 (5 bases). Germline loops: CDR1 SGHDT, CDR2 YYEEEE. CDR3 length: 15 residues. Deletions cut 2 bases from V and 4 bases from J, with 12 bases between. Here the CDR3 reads CASSFTNGVTGELFF. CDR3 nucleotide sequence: TGTGCCAGCAGCTTCACAAACGGGGTCACCGGGGAGCTGTTTTTT. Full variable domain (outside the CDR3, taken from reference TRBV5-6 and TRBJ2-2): DAGVTQSPTHLIKTRGQQVTLRCSPKSGHDTVSWYQQALGQGPQFIFQYYEEEERQRGNFPDRFSGHQFPNYSSELNVNALLLGDSALYLCASSFTNGVTGELFFGEGSRLTVL.

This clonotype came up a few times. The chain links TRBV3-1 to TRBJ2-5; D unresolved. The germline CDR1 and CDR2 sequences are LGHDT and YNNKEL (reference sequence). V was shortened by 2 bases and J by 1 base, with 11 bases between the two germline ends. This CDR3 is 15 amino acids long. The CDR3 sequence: CASSQNVGIQETQYF. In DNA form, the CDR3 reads TGTGCCAGCAGCCAAAACGTCGGTATCCAAGAGACCCAGTACTTC.

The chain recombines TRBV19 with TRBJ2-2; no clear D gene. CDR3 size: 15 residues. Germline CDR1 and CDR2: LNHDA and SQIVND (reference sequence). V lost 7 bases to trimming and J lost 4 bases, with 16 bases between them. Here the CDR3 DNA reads TGTGCCAGTATCCTGGCCCCCGTCGGCACCGGGGAGCTGTTTTTT. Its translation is CASILAPVGTGELFF.

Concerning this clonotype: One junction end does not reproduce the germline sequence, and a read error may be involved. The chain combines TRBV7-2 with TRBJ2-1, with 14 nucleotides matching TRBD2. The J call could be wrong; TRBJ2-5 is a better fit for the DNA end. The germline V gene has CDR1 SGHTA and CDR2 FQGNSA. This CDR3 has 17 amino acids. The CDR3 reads CASSLQTSGRGLETQYF. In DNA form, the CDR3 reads TGCGCCAGCAGCTTACAGACTAGCGGGAGGGGATTGGAGACCCAGTACTTC.

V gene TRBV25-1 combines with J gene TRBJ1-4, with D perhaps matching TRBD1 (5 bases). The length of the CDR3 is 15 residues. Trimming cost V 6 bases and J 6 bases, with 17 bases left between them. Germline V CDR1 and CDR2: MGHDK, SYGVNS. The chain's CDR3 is CASRSLRDEDEKLFF. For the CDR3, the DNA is TGTGCCAGCAGATCTCTCAGGGATGAGGATGAAAAACTGTTTTTT.

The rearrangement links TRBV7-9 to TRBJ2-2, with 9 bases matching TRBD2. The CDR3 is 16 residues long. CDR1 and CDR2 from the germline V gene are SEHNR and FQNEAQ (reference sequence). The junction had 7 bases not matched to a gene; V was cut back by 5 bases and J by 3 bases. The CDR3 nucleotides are TGTGCCAGCAGCGACCTGACTAGCGGATACACCGGGGAGCTGTTTTTT. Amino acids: CASSDLTSGYTGELFF.

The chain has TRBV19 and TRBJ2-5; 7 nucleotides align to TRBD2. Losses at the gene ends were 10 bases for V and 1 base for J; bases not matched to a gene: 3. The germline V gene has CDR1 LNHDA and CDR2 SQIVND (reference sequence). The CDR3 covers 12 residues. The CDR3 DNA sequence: TGTGCCACGAGCGGGGCCCAAGAGACCCAGTACTTC. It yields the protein CATSGAQETQYF.

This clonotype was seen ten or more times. The DNA of the CDR3 is TGCAGTGCTAGAGGGTCGATCTACGAGCAGTACTTC. Amino acid sequence: CSARGSIYEQYF. This chain links TRBV20-1 with TRBJ2-7; D is ambiguous. This CDR3 comprises 12 residues. CDR1 DFQATT and CDR2 SNEGSKA come from the germline V gene (reference sequence). V lost 1 base and J 3 bases, leaving 7 bases between the germline ends.

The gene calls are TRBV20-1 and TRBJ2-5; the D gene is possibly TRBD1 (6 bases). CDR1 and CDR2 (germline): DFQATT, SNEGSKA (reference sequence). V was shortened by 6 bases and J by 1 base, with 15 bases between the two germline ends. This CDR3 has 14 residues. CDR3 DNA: TGCAGTGCCACAGGGACGCGCCCCCAAGAGACCCAGTACTTC. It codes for CSATGTRPQETQYF.

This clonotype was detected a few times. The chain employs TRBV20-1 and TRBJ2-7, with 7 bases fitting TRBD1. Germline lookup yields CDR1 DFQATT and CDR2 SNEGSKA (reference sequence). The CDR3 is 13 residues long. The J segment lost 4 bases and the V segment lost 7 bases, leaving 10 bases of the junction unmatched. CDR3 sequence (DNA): TGCAGTGGTCAACAGGGGATAGTTTACGAGCAGTACTTC. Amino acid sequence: CSGQQGIVYEQYF.

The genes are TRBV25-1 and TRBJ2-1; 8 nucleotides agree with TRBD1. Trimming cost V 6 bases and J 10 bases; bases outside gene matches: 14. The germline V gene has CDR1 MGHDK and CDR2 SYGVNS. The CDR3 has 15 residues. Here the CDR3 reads CASSMRDRRVGEQFF. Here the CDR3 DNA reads TGTGCCAGCAGCATGAGGGACAGGAGGGTTGGAGAGCAGTTCTTC.

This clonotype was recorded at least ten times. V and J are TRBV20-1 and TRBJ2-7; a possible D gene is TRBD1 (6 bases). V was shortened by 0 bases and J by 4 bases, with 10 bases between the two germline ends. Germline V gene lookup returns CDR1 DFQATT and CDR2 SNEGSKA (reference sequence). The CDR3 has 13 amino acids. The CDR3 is CSAREQGSYEQYF. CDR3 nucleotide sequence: TGCAGTGCTAGAGAACAGGGTAGTTACGAGCAGTACTTC.

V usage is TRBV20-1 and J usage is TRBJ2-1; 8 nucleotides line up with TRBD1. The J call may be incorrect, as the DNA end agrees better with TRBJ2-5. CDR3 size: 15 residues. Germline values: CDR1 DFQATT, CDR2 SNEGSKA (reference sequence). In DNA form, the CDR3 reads TGCAGTGCTAGGCCTCAGGGGGCTGAGTGGGAGACCCAGTACTTC. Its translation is CSARPQGAEWETQYF.

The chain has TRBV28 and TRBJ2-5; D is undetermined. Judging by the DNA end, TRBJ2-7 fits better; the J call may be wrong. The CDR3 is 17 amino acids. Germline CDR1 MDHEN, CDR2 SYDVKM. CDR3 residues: CASSPGGSRPIIYEQYF. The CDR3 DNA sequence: TGTGCCAGCAGCCCCGGTGGATCTAGGCCTATAATCTACGAGCAGTACTTC.